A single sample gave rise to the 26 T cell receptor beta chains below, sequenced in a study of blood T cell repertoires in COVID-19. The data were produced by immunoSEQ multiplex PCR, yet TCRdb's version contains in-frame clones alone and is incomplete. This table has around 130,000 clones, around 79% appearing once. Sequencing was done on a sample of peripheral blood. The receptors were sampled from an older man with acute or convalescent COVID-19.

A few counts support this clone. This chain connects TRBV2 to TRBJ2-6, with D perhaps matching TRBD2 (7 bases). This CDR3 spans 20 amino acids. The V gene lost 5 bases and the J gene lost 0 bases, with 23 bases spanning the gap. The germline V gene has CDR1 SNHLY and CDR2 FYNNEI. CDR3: CASSPMDGGAPTSGANVLTF. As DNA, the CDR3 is TGTGCCAGCAGTCCAATGGATGGGGGGGCCCCTACCTCTGGGGCCAACGTCCTGACTTTC.

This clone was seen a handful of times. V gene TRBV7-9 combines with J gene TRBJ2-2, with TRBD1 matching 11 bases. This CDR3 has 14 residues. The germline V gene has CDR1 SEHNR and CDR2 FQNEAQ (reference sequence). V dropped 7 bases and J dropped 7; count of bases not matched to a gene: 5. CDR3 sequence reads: CASNPGQGVGELFF. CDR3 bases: TGTGCCAGCAACCCGGGACAGGGGGTCGGGGAGCTGTTTTTT.

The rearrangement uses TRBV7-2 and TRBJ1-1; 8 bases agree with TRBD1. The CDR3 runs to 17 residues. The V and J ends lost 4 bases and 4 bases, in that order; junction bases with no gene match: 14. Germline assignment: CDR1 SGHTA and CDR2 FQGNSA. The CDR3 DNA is TGTGCCAGCAGCTACCAACCCTCTCAGGGGGCGAGCACTGAAGCTTTCTTT. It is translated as CASSYQPSQGASTEAFF.

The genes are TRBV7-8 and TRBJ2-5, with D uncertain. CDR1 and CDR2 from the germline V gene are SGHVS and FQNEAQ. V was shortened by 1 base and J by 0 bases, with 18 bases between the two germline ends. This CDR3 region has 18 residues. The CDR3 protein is CASSLGADPVIDQETQYF. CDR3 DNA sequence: TGTGCCAGCAGCTTAGGGGCAGACCCAGTTATTGACCAAGAGACCCAGTACTTC.

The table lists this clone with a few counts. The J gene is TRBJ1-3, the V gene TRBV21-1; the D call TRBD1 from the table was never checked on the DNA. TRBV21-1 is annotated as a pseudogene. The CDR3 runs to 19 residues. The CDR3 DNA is TGTGCCAGCAGCAAAGAGACAGGGGCCCTGTTTAGATCTGGAAACACCATATATTTT. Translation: CASSKETGALFRSGNTIYF.

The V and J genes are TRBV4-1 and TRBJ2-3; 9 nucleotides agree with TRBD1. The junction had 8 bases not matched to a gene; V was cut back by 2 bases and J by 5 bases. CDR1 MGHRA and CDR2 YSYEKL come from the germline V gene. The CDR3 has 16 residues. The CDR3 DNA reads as TGCGCCAGCAGCCAATTTCCGGGACAGGGTCGAGATACGCAGTATTTT. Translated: CASSQFPGQGRDTQYF.

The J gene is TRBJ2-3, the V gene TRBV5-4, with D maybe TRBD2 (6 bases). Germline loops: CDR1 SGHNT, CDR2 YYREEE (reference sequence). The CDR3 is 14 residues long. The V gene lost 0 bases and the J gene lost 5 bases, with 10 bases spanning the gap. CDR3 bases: TGTGCCAGCAGCTTGGGGACCGGGAGAGATACGCAGTATTTT. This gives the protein CASSLGTGRDTQYF.

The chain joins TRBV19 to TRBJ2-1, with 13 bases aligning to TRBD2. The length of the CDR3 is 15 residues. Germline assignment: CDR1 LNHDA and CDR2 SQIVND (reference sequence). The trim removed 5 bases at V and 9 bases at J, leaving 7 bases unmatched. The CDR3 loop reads CASSVTSGGASEQFF. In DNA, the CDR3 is TGTGCCAGTAGTGTTACTAGCGGGGGGGCCTCTGAGCAGTTCTTC. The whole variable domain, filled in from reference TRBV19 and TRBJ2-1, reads DGGITQSPKYLFRKEGQNVTLSCEQNLNHDAMYWYRQDPGQGLRLIYYSQIVNDFQKGDIAEGYSVSREKKESFPLTVTSAQKNPTAFYLCASSVTSGGASEQFFGPGTRLTVL.

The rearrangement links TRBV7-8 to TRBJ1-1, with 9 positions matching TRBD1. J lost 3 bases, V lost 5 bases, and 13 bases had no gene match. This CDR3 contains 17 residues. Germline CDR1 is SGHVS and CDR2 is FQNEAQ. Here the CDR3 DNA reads TGTGCCAGCAGCCCGACACCGGTCGGACAGGGGCACACTGAAGCTTTCTTT. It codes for CASSPTPVGQGHTEAFF.

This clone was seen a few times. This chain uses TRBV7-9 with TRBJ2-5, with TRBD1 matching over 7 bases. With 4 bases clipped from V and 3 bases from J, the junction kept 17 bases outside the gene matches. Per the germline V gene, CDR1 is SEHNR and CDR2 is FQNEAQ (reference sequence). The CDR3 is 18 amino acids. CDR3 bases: TGTGCCAGCAGCTATCAATTTCCGGGACAGCACCTCGAAGAGACCCAGTACTTC. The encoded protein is CASSYQFPGQHLEETQYF.

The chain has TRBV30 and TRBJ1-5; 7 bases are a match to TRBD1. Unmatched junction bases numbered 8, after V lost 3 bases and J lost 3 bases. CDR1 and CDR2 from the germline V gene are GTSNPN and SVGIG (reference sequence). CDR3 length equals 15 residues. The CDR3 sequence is CAWRPERGPNQPQHF. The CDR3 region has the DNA TGTGCCTGGAGGCCAGAAAGGGGGCCCAATCAGCCCCAGCATTTT.

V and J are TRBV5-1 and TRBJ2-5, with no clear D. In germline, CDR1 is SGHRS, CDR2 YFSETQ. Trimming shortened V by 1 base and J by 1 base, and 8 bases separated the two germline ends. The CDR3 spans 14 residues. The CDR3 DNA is TGCGCCAGCAGCTTGCGCGCCCTCCAAGAGACCCAGTACTTC. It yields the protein CASSLRALQETQYF.

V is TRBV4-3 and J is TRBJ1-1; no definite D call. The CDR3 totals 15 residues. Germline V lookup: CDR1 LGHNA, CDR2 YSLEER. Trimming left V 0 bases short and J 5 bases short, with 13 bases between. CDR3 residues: CASSQEAGFLTEAFF. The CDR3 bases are TGCGCCAGCAGCCAAGAGGCAGGTTTTCTAACTGAAGCTTTCTTT.

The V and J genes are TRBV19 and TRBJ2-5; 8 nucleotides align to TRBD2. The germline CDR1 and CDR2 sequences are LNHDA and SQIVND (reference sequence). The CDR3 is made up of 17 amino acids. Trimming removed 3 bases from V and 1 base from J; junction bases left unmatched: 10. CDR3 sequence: CASSIGLAGLTQETQYF. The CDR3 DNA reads TGTGCCAGTAGTATTGGGCTAGCGGGCCTTACCCAAGAGACCCAGTACTTC.

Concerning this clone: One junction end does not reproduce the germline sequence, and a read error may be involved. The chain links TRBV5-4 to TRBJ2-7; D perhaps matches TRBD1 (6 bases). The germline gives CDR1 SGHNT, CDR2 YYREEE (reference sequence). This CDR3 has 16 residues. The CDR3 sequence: CASSTGTGTPERARHF. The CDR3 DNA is TGTGCCAGCAGCACGGGAACCGGGACACCAGAACGCGCGCGGCACTTC.

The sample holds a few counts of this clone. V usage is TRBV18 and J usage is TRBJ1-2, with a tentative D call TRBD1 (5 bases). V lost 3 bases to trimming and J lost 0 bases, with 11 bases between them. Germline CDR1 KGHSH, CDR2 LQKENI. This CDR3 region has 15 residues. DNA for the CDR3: TGTGCCAGCTCACCCGGAGCGGGGGCTAACTATGGCTACACCTTC. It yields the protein CASSPGAGANYGYTF.

CDR3 region: CASSLGSSTGELFF. The CDR3, as DNA: TGCGCCAGCAGCTTGGGGTCCAGTACCGGGGAGCTGTTTTTT. The chain joins TRBV5-1 to TRBJ2-2; D gene unclear. The length of the CDR3 is 14 residues. Germline V gene data show CDR1 as SGHRS and CDR2 as YFSETQ. The V and J ends lost 0 bases and 5 bases respectively, with 8 bases between them.

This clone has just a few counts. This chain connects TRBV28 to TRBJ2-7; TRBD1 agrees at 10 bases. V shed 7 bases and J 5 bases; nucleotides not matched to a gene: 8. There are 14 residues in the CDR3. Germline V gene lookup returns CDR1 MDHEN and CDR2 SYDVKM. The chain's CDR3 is CASTIDRGRNEQYF. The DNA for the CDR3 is TGTGCCAGCACCATAGACAGGGGGCGGAACGAGCAGTACTTC.

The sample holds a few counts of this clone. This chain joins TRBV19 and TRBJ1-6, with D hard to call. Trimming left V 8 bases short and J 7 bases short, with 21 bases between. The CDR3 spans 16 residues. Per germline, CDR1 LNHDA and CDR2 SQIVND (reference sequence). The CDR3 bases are TGTGCCAGTTCATCGCCACCGGGAGATCTAAATTCACCCCTCCACTTT. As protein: CASSSPPGDLNSPLHF. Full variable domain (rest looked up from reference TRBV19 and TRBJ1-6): DGGITQSPKYLFRKEGQNVTLSCEQNLNHDAMYWYRQDPGQGLRLIYYSQIVNDFQKGDIAEGYSVSREKKESFPLTVTSAQKNPTAFYLCASSSPPGDLNSPLHFGNGTRLTVT.

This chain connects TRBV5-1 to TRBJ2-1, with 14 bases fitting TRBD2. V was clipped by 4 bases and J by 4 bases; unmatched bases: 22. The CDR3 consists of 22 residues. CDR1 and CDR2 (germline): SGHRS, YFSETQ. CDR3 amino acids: CASSAGPGAGGGLAGGYNEQFF. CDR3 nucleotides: TGCGCCAGCAGCGCGGGCCCCGGTGCCGGGGGCGGACTAGCGGGGGGTTACAATGAGCAGTTCTTC.

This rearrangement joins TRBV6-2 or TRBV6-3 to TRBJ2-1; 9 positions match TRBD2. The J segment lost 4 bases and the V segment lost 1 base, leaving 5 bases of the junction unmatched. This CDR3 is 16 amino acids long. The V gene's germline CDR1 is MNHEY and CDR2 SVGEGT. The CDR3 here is CASSYWRGGQYNEQFF. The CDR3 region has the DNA TGTGCCAGCAGTTACTGGCGGGGGGGCCAATACAATGAGCAGTTCTTC.

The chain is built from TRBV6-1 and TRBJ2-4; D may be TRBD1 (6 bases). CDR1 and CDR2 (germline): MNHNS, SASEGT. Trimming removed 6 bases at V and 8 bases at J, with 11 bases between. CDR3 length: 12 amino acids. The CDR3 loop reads CASSTGYDIQYF. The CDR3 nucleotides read TGTGCCAGCAGCACAGGGTACGACATTCAGTACTTC.

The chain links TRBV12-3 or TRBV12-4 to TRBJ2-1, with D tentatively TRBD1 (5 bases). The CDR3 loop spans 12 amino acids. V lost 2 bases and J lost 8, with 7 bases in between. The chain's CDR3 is CASSLTQDEQFF. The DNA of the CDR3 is TGTGCCAGCAGTTTAACACAGGATGAGCAGTTCTTC.

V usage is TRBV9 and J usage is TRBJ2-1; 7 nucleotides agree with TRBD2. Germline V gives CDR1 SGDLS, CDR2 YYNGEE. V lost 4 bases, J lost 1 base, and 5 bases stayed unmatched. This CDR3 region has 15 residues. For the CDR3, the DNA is TGTGCCAGCAGCCTCCAGGGAGGGTCCTACAATGAGCAGTTCTTC. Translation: CASSLQGGSYNEQFF.

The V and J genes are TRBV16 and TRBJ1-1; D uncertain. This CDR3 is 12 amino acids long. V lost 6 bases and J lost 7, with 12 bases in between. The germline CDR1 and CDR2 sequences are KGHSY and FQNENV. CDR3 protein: CASSGVGGEAFF. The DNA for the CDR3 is TGTGCCAGCAGTGGAGTAGGAGGTGAAGCTTTCTTT.

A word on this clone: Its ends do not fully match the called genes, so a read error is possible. CDR3 nucleotides: TGTGCCTGGAGCGCAACAGGGATAACCGGGGAACTGTTTTTT. This translates into CAWSATGITGELFF. The chain is built from TRBV30 and TRBJ2-2, with D possibly TRBD1 on 6 matching bases. The germline V gene has CDR1 GTSNPN and CDR2 SVGIG (reference sequence). This CDR3 comprises 14 residues.